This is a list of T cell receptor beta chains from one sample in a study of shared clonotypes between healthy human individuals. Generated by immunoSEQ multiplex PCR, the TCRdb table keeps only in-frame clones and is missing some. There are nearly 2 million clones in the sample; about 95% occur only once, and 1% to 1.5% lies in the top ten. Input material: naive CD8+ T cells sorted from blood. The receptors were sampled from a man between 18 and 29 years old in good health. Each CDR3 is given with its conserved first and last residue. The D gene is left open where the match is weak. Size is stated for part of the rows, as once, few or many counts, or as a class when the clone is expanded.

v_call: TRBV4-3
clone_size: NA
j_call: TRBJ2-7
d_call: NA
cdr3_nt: TGCGCCAGCAGCCAAGATGAGGGGACGTCCTACGAGCAGTACTTC
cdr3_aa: CASSQDEGTSYEQYF

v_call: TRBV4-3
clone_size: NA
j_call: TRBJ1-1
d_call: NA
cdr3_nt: TGCGCCAGCAGCCAAGATACGGGGTCACGCACTGAAGCTTTCTTT
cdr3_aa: CASSQDTGSRTEAFF

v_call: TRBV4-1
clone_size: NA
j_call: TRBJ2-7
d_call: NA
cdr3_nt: TGCGCCAGCAGCCAAGCAATGAACTACGAGCAGTACTTC
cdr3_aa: CASSQAMNYEQYF

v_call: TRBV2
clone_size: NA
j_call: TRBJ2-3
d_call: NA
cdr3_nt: TGTGCCAGCACAGGAAGCACAGATACGCAGTATTTT
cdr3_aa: CASTGSTDTQYF

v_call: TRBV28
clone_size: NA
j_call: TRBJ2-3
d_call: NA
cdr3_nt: TGTGCCAGCAGAGTACTCGAGAGGGACGGATTCACAGATACGCAGTATTTT
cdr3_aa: CASRVLERDGFTDTQYF

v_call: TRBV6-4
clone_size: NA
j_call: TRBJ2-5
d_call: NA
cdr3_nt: TGTGCCAACGGGGCCCCCTCACAGGCCGCGGAGACCCAGTACTTC
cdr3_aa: CANGAPSQAAETQYF

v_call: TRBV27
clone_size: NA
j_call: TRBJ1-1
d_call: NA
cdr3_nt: TGTGCCAGCAGTAAACGGGGCGCCAGTCTGCTAGACACTGAAGCTTTCTTT
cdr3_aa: CASSKRGASLLDTEAFF

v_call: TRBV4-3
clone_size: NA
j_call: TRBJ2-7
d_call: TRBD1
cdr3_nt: TGCGCCAGCAGCCAAGTGAGGGACAGCTCCTACGAGCAGTACTTC
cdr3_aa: CASSQVRDSSYEQYF

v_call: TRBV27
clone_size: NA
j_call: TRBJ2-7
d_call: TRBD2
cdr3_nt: TGTGCCAGCAGTTTACTAGCGGGAGGGACCGAGCAGTACTTC
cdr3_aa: CASSLLAGGTEQYF

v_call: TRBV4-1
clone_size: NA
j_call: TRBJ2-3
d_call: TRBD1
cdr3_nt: TGCGCCAGCAGCCAAGATAGGGGACAGGGGACAGATACGCAGTATTTT
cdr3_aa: CASSQDRGQGTDTQYF

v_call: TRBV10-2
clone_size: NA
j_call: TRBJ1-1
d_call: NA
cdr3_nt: TGCGCCAGCAGTTGGGGGGCGCACACTGAAGCTTTCTTT
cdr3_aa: CASSWGAHTEAFF

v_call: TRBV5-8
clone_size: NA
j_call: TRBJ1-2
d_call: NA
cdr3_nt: TGTGCCAGCAGCTTGGTGGGGGGGCCGATTCGTGGCTACACCTTC
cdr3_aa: CASSLVGGPIRGYTF

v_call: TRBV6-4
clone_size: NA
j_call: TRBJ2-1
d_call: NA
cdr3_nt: TGTGCCAGCAGTGAGTTTTTTGTTGGGGTATCCTACAATGAGCAGTTCTTC
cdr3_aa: CASSEFFVGVSYNEQFF

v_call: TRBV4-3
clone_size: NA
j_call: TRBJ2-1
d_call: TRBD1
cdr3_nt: TGCGCCAGCAGCCAAGATTACAGGGGGGAATCCGACAATGAGCAGTTCTTC
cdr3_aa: CASSQDYRGESDNEQFF

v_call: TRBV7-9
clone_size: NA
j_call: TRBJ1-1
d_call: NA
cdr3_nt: TGTGCCAGCAGCTCTACGACCCTGGGGGCTGAAGCTTTCTTT
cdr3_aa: CASSSTTLGAEAFF

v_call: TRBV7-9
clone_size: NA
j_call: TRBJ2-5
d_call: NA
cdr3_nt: TGTGCCAGCAGCTTCATCGCGATATCAGGGCTGGAGACCCAGTACTTC
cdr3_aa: CASSFIAISGLETQYF

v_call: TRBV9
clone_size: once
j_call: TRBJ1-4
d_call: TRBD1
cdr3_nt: TGTGCCAGCAGCGAGTGGACAGGGGAAAATGAAAAACTGTTTTTT
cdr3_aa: CASSEWTGENEKLFF

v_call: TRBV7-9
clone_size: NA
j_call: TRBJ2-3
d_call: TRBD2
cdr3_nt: TGTGCCAGTGTCTCCTGGGGCGCTAGCGGGGACACAGATACGCAGTATTTT
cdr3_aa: CASVSWGASGDTDTQYF

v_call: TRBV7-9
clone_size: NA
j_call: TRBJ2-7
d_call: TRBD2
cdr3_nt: TGTGCCAGCAGCCCCCGCATTCCAGCGGGGGACTACGAGCAGTACTTC
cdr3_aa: CASSPRIPAGDYEQYF

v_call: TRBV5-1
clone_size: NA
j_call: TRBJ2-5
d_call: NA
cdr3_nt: TGCGCCAGCAGCTTTTACAGTCCATTAATGGAGACCCAGTACTTC
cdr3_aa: CASSFYSPLMETQYF

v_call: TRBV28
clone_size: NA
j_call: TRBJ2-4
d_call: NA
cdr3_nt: TGTGCCAGCAGTTTGCGGACTTTAGCCAAAAACATTCAGTACTTC
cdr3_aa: CASSLRTLAKNIQYF

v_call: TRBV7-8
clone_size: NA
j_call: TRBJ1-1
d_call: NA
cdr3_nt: TGTGCCAGCAGCCCCTGGACAGAGAACACTGAAGCTTTCTTT
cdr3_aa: CASSPWTENTEAFF

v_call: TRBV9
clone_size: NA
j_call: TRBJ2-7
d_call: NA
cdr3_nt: TGTGCCAGCAGCCCGAGTGGGGCCTCAGCCTACGAGCAGTACTTC
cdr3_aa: CASSPSGASAYEQYF

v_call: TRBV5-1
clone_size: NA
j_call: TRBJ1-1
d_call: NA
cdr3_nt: TGCGCCAGCAGCACCGATCCGGGGAACGAAGCTTTCTTT
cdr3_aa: CASSTDPGNEAFF

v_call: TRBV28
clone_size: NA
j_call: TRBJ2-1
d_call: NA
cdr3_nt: TGTGCCATAGGGGGACTGGAGCAGTTCTTC
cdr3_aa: CAIGGLEQFF

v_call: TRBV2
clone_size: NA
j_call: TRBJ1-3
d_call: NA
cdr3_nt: TGTGCCAGCAGTGAAGCGCCTCTACAGGTTTTCTCTGGAAACACCATATATTTT
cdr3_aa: CASSEAPLQVFSGNTIYF

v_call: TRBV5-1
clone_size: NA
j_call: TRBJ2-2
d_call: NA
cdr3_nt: TGCGCCAGCACCCTGACAGACCCGAACACCGGGGAGCTGTTTTTT
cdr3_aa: CASTLTDPNTGELFF

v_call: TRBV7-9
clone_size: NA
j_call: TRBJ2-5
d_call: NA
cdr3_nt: TGTGCCAGCAGCGAAACAGGACGGGAGACCCAGTACTTC
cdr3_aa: CASSETGRETQYF

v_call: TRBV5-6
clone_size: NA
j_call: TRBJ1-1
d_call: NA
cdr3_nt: TGTGCCAGCAGCTTGCTGAACACTGAAGCTTTCTTT
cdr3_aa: CASSLLNTEAFF

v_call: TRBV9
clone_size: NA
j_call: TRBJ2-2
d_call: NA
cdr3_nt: TGTGCCAGCAGCGTAGGAGGCAGCGCAGACGGGGAGCTGTTTTTT
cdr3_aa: CASSVGGSADGELFF

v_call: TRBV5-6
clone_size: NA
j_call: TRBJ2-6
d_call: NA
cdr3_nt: TGTGCCAGCAGTCTAGGGGTGACTGGGGCCAACGTCCTGACTTTC
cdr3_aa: CASSLGVTGANVLTF

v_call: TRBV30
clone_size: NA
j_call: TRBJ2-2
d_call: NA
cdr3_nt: TGTGCCTGGAGTGTTTGGGCCGCCGGGGAGCTGTTTTTT
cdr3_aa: CAWSVWAAGELFF

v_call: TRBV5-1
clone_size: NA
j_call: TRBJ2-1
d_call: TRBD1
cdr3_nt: TGCGCCAGCAGCTCCGTACAGGGGGTGACTTACAATGAGCAGTTCTTC
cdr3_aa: CASSSVQGVTYNEQFF

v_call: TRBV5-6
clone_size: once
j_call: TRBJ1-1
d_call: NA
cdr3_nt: TGTGCCAGCAGCTGGTACAATTCTGAAGCTTTCTTT
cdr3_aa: CASSWYNSEAFF

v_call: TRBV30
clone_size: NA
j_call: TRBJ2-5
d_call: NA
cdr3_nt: TGTGCCTGGAGTGTTCCCGCGTTCGGTGGTGAGACCCAGTACTTC
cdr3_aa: CAWSVPAFGGETQYF

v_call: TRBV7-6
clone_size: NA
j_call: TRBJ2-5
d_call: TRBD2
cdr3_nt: TGTGCCAGCAGCTTTAGCGGGGGGTTCCAAGAGACCCAGTACTTC
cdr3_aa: CASSFSGGFQETQYF

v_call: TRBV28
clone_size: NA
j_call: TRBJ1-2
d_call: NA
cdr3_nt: TGTGCCAGCAGTAGCGACAGACCCTATGGCTACACCTTC
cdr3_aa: CASSSDRPYGYTF

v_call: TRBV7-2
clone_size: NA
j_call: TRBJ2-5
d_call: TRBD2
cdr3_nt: TGTGCCAGCGACCTATACCTAGCGGGGGAAGAGACCCAGTACTTC
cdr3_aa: CASDLYLAGEETQYF

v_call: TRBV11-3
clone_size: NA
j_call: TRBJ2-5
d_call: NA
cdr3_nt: TGTGCCAGCAGCTCCGGGGTCGGGCAGACCCAGTACTTC
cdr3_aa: CASSSGVGQTQYF

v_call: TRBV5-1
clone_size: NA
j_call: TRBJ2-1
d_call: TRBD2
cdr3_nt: TGCGCCAGCAGCTTGGCTAGCGGGACCTACAATGAGCAGTTCTTC
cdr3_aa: CASSLASGTYNEQFF

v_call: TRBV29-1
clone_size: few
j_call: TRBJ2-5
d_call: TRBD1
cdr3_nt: TGCAGCGTTCCGGGACAGGGGGTGCGGGAGACCCAGTACTTC
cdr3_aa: CSVPGQGVRETQYF

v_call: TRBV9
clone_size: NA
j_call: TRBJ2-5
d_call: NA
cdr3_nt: TGTGCCAGCAGCGTAGCTGGGGTTGAAGAGACCCAGTACTTC
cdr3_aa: CASSVAGVEETQYF

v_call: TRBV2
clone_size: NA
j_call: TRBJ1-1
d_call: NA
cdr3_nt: TGTGCCAGCAGAGAAACAGCGAACACTGAAGCTTTCTTT
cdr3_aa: CASRETANTEAFF

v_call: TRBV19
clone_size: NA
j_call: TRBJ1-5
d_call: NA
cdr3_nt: TGTGCCAGCGACTTCGAAACTCCAAGCAATCAGCCCCAGCATTTT
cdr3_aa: CASDFETPSNQPQHF

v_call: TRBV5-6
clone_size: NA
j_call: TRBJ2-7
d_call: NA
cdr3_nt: TGTGCCAGCAGCTGGGGGGTTTCGGACGAGCAGTACTTC
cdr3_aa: CASSWGVSDEQYF

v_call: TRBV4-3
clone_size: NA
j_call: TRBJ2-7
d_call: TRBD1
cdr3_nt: TGCGCCAGCAGCCAAGATGCTTGGGACAGCCTCGAATACGAGCAGTACTTC
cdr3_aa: CASSQDAWDSLEYEQYF

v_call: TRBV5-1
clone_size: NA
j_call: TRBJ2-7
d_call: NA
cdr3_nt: TGCGCCAGCAGCTTGGATGCGGCTACCTACGAGCAGTACTTC
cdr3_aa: CASSLDAATYEQYF

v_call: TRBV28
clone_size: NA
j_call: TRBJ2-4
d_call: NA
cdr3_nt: TGTGCCAGCAGTCCCCGGGGCTTTATAGCCAAAAACATTCAGTACTTC
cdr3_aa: CASSPRGFIAKNIQYF

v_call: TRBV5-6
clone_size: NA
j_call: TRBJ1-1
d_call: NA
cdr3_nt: TGTGCCAGCAGCCCGACGGAGAACACTGAAGCTTTCTTT
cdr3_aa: CASSPTENTEAFF

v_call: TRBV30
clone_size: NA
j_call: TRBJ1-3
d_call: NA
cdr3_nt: TGTGCCTGGAGTCCGGGGAACACCATATATTTT
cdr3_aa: CAWSPGNTIYF

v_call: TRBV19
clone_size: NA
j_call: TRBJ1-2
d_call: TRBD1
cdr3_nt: TGTGCCAGTAGTATTGGGACAGGGGGCTCTAACTATGGCTACACCTTC
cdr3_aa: CASSIGTGGSNYGYTF

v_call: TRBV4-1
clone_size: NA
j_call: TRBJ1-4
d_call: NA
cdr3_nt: TGCGCCAGCAGCCAAGGCCTCGAAAAACTGTTTTTT
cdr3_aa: CASSQGLEKLFF

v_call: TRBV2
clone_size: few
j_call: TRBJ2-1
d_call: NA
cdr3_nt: TGTGCCAGCAGGGTGAATGAGCAGTTCTTC
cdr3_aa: CASRVNEQFF

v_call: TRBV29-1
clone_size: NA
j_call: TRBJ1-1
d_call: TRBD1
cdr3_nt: TGCAGCGTGACAGGGGCGGGGACTGAAGCTTTCTTT
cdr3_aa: CSVTGAGTEAFF